The clone carrying this TCR beta chain has only one observation. The data were obtained in a study of control samples from healthy donors and cancer patients. V shed 2 bases and J 0 bases; nucleotides not matched to a gene: 0. This CDR3 has 15 residues. CDR1 and CDR2 (germline): ENHRY, SYGVKD. Clones were read by immunoSEQ multiplex PCR, and TCRdb kept only the in-frame ones, dropping some. The top ten clones hold roughly a tenth of a sample with 75,000 to 80,000 clones, approximately 91% of them seen once. The chain has TRBV10-3 and TRBJ2-1, with TRBD2 matching 8 bases. The TCR comes from a woman aged 50 to 65 with colorectal cancer. Sequencing used PBMCs. The CDR3 region is CAISELAGSYNEQFF. DNA of the CDR3: TGTGCCATCAGTGAGCTAGCGGGCTCCTACAATGAGCAGTTCTTC.